This T cell receptor (beta chain) was profiled in a study of OX40 agonist ivuxolimab in advanced cancers. Using immunoSEQ multiplex PCR, the repertoire was profiled, and TCRdb retains in-frame clones only, with some absent. In the table there are under 40,000 clones, approximately 90% of which are singletons. V shed 4 bases, J shed 3 bases, and the junction held 10 bases outside the gene matches. Germline values: CDR1 PRHDT, CDR2 FYEKMQ (reference sequence). This CDR3 spans 17 amino acids. Source: CD4+ or CD8+ T cells sorted from blood, taken in a trial of the OX40 agonist ivuxolimab. The V gene is TRBV13, the J gene TRBJ2-7; 12 nucleotides line up with TRBD1. This sequence originates from an adult with an advanced solid tumor such as melanoma, head and neck, liver or kidney cancer. The CDR3 here is CASSWTTGTGGLYEQYF. CDR3 DNA sequence: TGTGCCAGCAGCTGGACCACCGGGACAGGGGGCCTCTACGAGCAGTACTTC.